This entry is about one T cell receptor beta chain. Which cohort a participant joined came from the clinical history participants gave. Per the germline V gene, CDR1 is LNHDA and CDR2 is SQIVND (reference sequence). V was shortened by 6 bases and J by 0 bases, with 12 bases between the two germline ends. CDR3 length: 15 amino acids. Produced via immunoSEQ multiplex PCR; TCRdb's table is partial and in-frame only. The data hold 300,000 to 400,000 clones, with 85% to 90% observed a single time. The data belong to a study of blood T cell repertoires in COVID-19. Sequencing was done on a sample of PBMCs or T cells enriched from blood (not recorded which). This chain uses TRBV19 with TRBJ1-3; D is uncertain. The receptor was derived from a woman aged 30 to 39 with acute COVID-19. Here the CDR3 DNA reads TGTGCCAGTAGCCGATTGACATCCTCTGGAAACACCATATATTTT. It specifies CASSRLTSSGNTIYF.